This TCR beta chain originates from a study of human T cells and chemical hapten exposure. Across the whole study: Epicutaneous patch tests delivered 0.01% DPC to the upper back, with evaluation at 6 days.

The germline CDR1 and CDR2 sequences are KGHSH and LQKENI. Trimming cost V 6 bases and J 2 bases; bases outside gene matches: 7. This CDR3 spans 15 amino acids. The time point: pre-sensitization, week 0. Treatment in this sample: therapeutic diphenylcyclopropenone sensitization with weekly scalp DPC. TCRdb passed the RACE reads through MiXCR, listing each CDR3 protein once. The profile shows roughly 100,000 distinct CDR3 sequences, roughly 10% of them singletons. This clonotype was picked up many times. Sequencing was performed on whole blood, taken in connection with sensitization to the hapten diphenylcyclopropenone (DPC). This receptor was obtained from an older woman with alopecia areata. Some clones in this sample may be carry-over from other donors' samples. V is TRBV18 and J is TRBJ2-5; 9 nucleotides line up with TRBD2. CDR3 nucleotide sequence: TGTGCCAGCTCCCCCGCTGCGGGGGGGCAAGAGACCCAGTACTTC. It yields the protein CASSPAAGGQETQYF.